This T cell receptor (beta chain) was retrieved from a study of identical twins. TCRdb used MiXCR to reprocess the 5' RACE reads, holding one entry per CDR3 protein. The sample has about 520,000 distinct CDR3 sequences, roughly a fifth seen once. CDR3 length equals 15 residues. The V and J ends lost 1 base and 5 bases, in that order; junction bases with no gene match: 5. Germline assignment: CDR1 SGHTA and CDR2 FQGNSA. The study, taken as a whole, reports: The study found that models underestimated out-of-frame TCR alpha sharing in monozygotic twins.

Notes on this clonotype: Its antigen is not known.

These data were also reused for a study on T cells expressing NK-cell markers. That paper notes: Seven sequenced donors out of eight were HCMV-seropositive, one seronegative.

The V call is TRBV7-2, the J call TRBJ2-1, with 7 bases that match TRBD2. The receptor comes from a woman younger than 35 in good health. The sample comprised CD4+ T cells sorted from blood. The CDR3 nucleotides are TGTGCCAGCAGCTTAGTGACCAGCGGGAACAATGAGCAGTTCTTC. Its translation is CASSLVTSGNNEQFF.